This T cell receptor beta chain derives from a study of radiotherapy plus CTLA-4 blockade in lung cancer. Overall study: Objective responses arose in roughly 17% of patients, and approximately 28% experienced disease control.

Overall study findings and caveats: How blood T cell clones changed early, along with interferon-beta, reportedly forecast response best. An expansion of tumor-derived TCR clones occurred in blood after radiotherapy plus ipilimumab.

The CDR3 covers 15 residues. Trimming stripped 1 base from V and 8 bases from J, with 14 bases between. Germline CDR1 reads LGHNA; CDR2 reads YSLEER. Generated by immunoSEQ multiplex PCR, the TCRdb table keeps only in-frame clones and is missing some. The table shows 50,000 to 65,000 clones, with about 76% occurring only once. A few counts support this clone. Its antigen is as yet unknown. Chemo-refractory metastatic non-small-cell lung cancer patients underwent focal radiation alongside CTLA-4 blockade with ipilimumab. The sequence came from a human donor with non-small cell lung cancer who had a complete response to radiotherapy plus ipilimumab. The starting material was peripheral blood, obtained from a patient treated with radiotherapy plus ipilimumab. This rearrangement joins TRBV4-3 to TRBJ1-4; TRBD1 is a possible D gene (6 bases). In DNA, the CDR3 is TGCGCCAGCAGCCAAGGCACAGGGCTAGGAGAAAAACTGTTTTTT. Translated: CASSQGTGLGEKLFF.